Below, 2 T cell receptor beta chains from the same sample are listed, as sequenced in a study of identical twins. TCRdb called the 5' RACE reads again in MiXCR, with one record for every CDR3 protein. The sample shows roughly 470,000 distinct CDR3 sequences, approximately 15% of them seen only once. This sample was also put to use in a study of yellow fever vaccine responses in identical twins.

The sample comprised CD4+ T cells sorted from blood. These receptors all come from a woman aged 18-29 years in good health.

This clonotype was seen ten or more times. The chain recombines TRBV6-6 with TRBJ2-7; D is uncertain. Germline assignment: CDR1 MNHNY and CDR2 SVGAGI (reference sequence). With 2 bases removed from V and 7 bases from J, the gap between germline ends came to 9 bases. This CDR3 is 12 amino acids long. CDR3 in DNA: TGTGCCAGCAGTTACAAGGACGGTGAGCAGTACTTC. Protein: CASSYKDGEQYF.

Only a few counts were recorded for this clonotype. One junction end disagrees with the germline gene, perhaps due to a read error. The V and J genes are TRBV28 and TRBJ2-7; no clear D. This CDR3 comprises 13 residues. The germline V gene encodes CDR1 MDHEN and CDR2 SYDVKM. CDR3 DNA sequence: TGTGCCAGCAGTTTTTTAAGTCCACCTCATTCTCACTTC. This gives the protein CASSFLSPPHSHF.